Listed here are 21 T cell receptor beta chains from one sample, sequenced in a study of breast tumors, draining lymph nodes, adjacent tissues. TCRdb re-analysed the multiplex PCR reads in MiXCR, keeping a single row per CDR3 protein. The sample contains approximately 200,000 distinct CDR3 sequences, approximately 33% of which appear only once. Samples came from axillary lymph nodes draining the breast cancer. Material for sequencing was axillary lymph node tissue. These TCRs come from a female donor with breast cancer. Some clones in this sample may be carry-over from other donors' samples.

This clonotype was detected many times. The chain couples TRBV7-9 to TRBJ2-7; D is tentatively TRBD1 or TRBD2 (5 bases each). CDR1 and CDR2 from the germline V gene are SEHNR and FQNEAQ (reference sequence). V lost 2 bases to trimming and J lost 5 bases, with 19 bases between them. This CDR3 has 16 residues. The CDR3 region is CASSLMLGPPPNEQYF. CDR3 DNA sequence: TGTGCCAGCAGCTTAATGCTGGGACCGCCGCCCAACGAGCAGTACTTC.

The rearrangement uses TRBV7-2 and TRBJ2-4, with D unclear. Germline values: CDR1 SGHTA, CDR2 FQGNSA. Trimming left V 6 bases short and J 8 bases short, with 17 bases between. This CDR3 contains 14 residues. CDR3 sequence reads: CASSEGPRAYIQYF. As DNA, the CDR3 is TGTGCCAGCAGTGAAGGCCCCCGCGCCTACATTCAGTACTTC.

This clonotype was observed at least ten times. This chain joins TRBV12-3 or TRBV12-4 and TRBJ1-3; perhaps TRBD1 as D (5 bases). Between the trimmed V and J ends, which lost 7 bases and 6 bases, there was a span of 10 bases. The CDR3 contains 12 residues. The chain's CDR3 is CASMRGENTIYF. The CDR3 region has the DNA TGTGCCAGCATGCGGGGGGAAAACACCATATATTTT.

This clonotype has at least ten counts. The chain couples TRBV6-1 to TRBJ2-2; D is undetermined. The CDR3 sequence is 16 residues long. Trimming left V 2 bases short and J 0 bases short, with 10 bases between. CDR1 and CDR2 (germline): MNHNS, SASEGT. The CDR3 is CASSERQIANTGELFF. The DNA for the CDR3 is TGTGCCAGCAGTGAACGGCAAATCGCGAACACCGGGGAGCTGTTTTTT.

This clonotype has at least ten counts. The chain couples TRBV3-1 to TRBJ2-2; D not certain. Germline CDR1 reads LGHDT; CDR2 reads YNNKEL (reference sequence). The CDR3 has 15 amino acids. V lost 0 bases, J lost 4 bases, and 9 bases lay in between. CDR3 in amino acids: CASSQEGTVTGELFF. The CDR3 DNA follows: TGTGCCAGCAGCCAAGAAGGTACAGTCACCGGGGAGCTGTTTTTT.

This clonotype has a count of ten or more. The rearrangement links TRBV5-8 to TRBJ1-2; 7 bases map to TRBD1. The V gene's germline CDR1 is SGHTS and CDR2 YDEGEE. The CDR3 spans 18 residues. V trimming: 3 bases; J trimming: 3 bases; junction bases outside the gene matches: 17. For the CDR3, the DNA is TGTGCCAGCAGCTCCCTGCGGGTCTACAGGGGTAGTTACTATGGCTACACCTTC. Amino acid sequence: CASSSLRVYRGSYYGYTF.

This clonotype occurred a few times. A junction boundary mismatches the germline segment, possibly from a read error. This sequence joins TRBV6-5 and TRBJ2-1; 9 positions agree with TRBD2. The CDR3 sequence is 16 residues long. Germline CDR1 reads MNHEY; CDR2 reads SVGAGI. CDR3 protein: CASSHSRLAGRNEQFF. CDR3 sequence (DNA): TGTGCCAGCAGTCACTCGAGGCTAGCGGGAAGGAATGAGCAGTTCTTC.

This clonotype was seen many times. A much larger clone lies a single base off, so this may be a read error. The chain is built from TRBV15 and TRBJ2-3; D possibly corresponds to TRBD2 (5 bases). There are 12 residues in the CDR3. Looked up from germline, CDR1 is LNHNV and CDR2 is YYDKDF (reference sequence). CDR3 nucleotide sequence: TGTGCCATCAGCAGAGATGAGGCTAGCAAGTATTTT. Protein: CAISRDEASKYF.

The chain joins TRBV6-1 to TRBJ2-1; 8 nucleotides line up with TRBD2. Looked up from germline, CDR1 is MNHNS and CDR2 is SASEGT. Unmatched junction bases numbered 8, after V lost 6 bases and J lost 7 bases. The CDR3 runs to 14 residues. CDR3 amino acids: CASSARGGKNEQFF. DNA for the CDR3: TGTGCCAGCAGCGCCCGGGGGGGAAAAAATGAGCAGTTCTTC.

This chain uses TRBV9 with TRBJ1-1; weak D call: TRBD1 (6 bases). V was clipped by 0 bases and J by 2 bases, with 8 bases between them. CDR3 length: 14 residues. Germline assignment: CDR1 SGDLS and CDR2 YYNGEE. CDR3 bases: TGTGCCAGCAGCGTAGGACAGGTAAACACTGAAGCTTTCTTT. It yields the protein CASSVGQVNTEAFF.

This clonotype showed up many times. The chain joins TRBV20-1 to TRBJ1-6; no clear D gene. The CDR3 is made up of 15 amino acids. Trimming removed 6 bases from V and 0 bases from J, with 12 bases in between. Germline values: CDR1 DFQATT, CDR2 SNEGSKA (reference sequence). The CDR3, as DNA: TGCAGTGCCCCTGACTTGAGCTCCTATAATTCACCCCTCCACTTT. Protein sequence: CSAPDLSSYNSPLHF.

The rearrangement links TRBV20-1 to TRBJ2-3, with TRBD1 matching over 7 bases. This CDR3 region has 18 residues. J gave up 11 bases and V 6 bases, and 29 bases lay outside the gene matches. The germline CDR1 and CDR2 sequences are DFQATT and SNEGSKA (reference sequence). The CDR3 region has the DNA TGCAGTGCCCTCGCCGGGACAGCCGTATTGAGCTCCTACAATGAGCAGTATTTT. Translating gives CSALAGTAVLSSYNEQYF.

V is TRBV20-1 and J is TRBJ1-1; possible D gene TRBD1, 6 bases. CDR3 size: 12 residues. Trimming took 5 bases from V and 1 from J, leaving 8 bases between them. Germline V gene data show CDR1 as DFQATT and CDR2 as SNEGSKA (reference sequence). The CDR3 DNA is TGCAGTGCTGGCAGGGGGAACACTGAAGCTTTCTTT. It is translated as CSAGRGNTEAFF.

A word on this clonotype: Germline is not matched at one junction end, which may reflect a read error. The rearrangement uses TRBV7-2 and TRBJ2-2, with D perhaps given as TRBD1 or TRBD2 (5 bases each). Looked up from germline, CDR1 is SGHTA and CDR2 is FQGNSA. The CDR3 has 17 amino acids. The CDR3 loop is CASSSLHGTANTGEPFF. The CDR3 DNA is TGTGCCAGCAGCAGTCTGCATGGGACCGCGAACACCGGGGAGCCGTTTTTT. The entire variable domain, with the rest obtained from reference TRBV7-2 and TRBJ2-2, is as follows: GAGVSQSPSNKVTEKGKDVELRCDPISGHTALYWYRQSLGQGLEFLIYFQGNSAPDKSGLPSDRFSAERTGGSVSTLTIQRTQQEDSAVYLCASSSLHGTANTGEPFFGEGSRLTVL.

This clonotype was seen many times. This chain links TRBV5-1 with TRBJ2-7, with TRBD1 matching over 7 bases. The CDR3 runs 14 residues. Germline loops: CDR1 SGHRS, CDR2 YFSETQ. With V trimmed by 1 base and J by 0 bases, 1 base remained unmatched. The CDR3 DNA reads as TGCGCCAGCAGCTTGACAGGGGACTCCTACGAGCAGTACTTC. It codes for CASSLTGDSYEQYF.

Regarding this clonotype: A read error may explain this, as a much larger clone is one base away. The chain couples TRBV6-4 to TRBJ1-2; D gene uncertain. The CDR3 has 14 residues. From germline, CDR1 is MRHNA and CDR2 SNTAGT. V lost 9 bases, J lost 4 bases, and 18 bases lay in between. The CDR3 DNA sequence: TGTGCCAGTGTACGGTCCGGGTCTAGCTATGGCTACACCTTC. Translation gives CASVRSGSSYGYTF.

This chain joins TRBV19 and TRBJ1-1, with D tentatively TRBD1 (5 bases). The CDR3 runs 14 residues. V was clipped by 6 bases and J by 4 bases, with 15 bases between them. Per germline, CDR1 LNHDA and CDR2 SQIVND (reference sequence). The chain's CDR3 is CASSGYRRVTEAFF. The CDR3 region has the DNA TGTGCCAGTAGCGGTTACAGGAGGGTCACTGAAGCTTTCTTT.

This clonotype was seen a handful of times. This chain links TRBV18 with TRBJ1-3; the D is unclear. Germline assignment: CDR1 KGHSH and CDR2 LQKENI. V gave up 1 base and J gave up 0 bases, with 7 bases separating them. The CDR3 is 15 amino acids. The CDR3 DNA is TGTGCCAGCTCACCACGTCGGTACTCTGGAAACACCATATATTTT. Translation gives CASSPRRYSGNTIYF.

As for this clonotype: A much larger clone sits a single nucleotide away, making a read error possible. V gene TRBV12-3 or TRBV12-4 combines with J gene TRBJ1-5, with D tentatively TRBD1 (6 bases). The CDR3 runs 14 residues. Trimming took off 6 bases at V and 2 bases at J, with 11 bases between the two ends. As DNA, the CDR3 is TGTGCCAGCAGCCTGGACAGTCGCAATCAGCCCCAGCATTTT. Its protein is CASSLDSRNQPQHF.

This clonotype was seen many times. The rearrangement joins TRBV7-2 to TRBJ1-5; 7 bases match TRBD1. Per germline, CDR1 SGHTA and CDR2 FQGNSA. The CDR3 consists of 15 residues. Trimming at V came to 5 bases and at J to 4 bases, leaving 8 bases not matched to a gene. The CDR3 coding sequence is TGTGCCAGCAGCCCCTCAGGGGGACGGAATCAGCCCCAGCATTTT. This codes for CASSPSGGRNQPQHF.

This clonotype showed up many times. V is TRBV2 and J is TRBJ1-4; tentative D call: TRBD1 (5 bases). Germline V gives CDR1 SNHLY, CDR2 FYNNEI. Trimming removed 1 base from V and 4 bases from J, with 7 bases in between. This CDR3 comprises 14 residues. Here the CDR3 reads CASSEVTVNEKLFF. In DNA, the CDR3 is TGTGCCAGCAGTGAAGTGACAGTTAATGAAAAACTGTTTTTT.